This TCR beta chain is from a study of T cells after yellow fever vaccination. Background on the study: The SMART-Seq v4 Ultra Low Input method served to prepare the low-cell-number fractions.

Study conclusions and caveats: The secondary T-cell response peaked on day 5, not day 15, but was weaker.

Trimming cost V 3 bases and J 4 bases, with 9 bases left between them. From germline, CDR1 is ENHRY and CDR2 SYGVKD. The CDR3 covers 13 residues. This clonotype has ten or more counts. TCRdb processed the 5' RACE reads anew with MiXCR; each CDR3 protein has one entry. This table has under 55,000 distinct CDR3 sequences, 6.5% to 8.5% appearing once. The sequencing here drew on CD8+ T cells not binding an NS4B(214-222) dextramer, sorted from PBMCs, taken approximately 47 days after the first yellow fever vaccination. The TCR originated in a man between 18 and 35 years old who received the YFV17D yellow fever vaccine. V and J are TRBV10-3 and TRBJ2-5; D is possibly TRBD1 (5 bases). The DNA for the CDR3 is TGTGCCATCAGTGAACCCAGGGCAGAGACCCAGTACTTC. Translating gives CAISEPRAETQYF.